The source of this TCR beta chain is a study of monozygotic twins with inflammatory bowel disease. To note about this clonotype: What it binds is unknown.

Study observations and caveats: No repertoire similarity difference was seen between concordant and discordant twins; power was possibly limited.

Germline V lookup: CDR1 MGHRA, CDR2 YSYEKL. This CDR3 comprises 18 residues. There were approximately 3,600 ng of total RNA used for each TCR library. TCRdb re-called the 5' RACE reads and shows each CDR3 protein once, DNA omitted. Its listing shows more than 300,000 distinct CDR3 sequences. The TCR comes from a human donor with ulcerative colitis or Crohn's disease, or a healthy co-twin of an affected twin (not recorded which). Material: blood. The chain is built from TRBV4-1 and TRBJ2-2; TCRdb lists TRBD2, though no DNA is available to test this call. CDR3 region: CASSQDLETSVNTGELFF.